These T cell receptor beta chains were read from a single sample in a study of cytomegalovirus exposure and HLA in healthy donors. TCRdb's table, derived via immunoSEQ multiplex PCR, lists solely in-frame clones and lacks some. The data hold around 96,000 clones, with 80% observed a single time. Sequencing was carried out using PBMCs. The origin of the receptors is a man younger than 35 in good health and CMV-seronegative. Both conserved end residues are part of each CDR3. The order of the fields is V gene, J gene, CDR3 length, clone size, D gene, CDR3 DNA, CDR3 protein. D genes are given only for firm matches. Expanded clones are given a class, and other clones once, few, many or no size at all.

>TRBV11-2|TRBJ2-3|12|NA|NA
TGTGCCAGCGGCACATGGCCAGATACGCAGTATTTT
CASGTWPDTQYF
>TRBV5-1|TRBJ1-4|15|NA|TRBD1
TGCGCCAGCAGCATTGGACAGGGGGCCTTGGAAAAACTGTTTTTT
CASSIGQGALEKLFF
>TRBV4-1|TRBJ2-1|19|NA|TRBD2
TGCGCCAGCAGCCGAAGGAGACTAGCGGGGGGGGTACCCTACAATGAGCAGTTCTTC
CASSRRRLAGGVPYNEQFF
>TRBV5-1|TRBJ2-7|14|NA|TRBD1
TGCGCCAGCAGCCATCCGACAGGGGCCAGCGAGCAGTACTTC
CASSHPTGASEQYF
>TRBV14|TRBJ2-3|14|NA|NA
TGTGCCAGCAGCCCCGGGACTGCAAGAGATACGCAGTATTTT
CASSPGTARDTQYF
>TRBV15|TRBJ2-2|16|NA|TRBD1
TGTGCCACCAGCAGAGGGGGACAGGGGCAGGGCGGGGAGCTGTTTTTT
CATSRGGQGQGGELFF
>TRBV18|TRBJ2-5|13|NA|TRBD2
TGTGCCAGCTCACCGCGGGAGGAAGAGACCCAGTACTTC
CASSPREEETQYF
>TRBV6-1|TRBJ2-7|13|NA|NA
TGTGCCAGCAGTGAAGGACTGCGCTACGAGCAGTACTTC
CASSEGLRYEQYF
>TRBV5-5|TRBJ2-6|18|once|TRBD1
TGTGCCAGCAGTGAACCACGGGACAGCTACCTTCGGGCCAACGTCCTGACTTTC
CASSEPRDSYLRANVLTF
>TRBV5-1|TRBJ1-3|15|NA|NA
TGCGCCAGCAGCTTGGAACAGGGCAATGGAAACACCATATATTTT
CASSLEQGNGNTIYF
>TRBV19|TRBJ2-5|18|NA|TRBD2
TGTGCCAGTAGTATAGACGGGACTAGCGGGGGGGCTTGGGAGACCCAGTACTTC
CASSIDGTSGGAWETQYF
>TRBV27|TRBJ1-5|14|NA|NA
TGTGCCAGCAGTCCCTACCCCCCCGTCCAGCCCCAGCATTTT
CASSPYPPVQPQHF
>TRBV20-1|TRBJ1-4|11|NA|NA
TGCAGTGCACCGGACTACGAAAAACTGTTTTTT
CSAPDYEKLFF
>TRBV9|TRBJ2-3|18|NA|TRBD2
TGTGCCAGCAGCTCCAGAACTAGCGGGGGCGAGCTGACAGATACGCAGTATTTT
CASSSRTSGGELTDTQYF
>TRBV13|TRBJ1-3|14|NA|NA
TGTGCCAGCAGCCCCATCTACTCTGGAAACACCATATATTTT
CASSPIYSGNTIYF
>TRBV6-1|TRBJ2-2|14|medium-sized|NA
TGTGCCAGCAAGGCAGGGGCGATCACCGGGGAGCTGTTTTTT
CASKAGAITGELFF
>TRBV19|TRBJ2-7|17|NA|TRBD2
TGTGCCAGTAGCGGACTAGCGGGGGGCTCCAGCTCCTACGAGCAGTACTTC
CASSGLAGGSSSYEQYF
>TRBV7-6|TRBJ2-7|14|NA|TRBD2
TGTGCCAGCAGCGGCTCGGGGAGGGGCTACGAGCAGTACTTC
CASSGSGRGYEQYF
>TRBV19|TRBJ1-5|14|NA|NA
TGTGCCAGTACCCAGACAGCAAGCAATCAGCCCCAGCATTTT
CASTQTASNQPQHF
>TRBV5-8|TRBJ2-6|17|NA|TRBD1
TGTGCCAGCAGCTTAGGCACAGGGGGCGCTGGGGCCAACGTCCTGACTTTC
CASSLGTGGAGANVLTF
>TRBV4-2|TRBJ1-1|17|medium-sized|TRBD1
TGTGCCAGCAGCCAATCGACAGGGCAGATAAGGGACACTGAAGCTTTCTTT
CASSQSTGQIRDTEAFF
>TRBV5-4|TRBJ2-3|16|NA|TRBD2
TGTGCCAGCAGCAGCACTAGCGGGGTTCGCACAGATACGCAGTATTTT
CASSSTSGVRTDTQYF
>TRBV13|TRBJ2-7|12|NA|TRBD1
TGTGCCAGCAGCCAGACAGGGGACGAGCAGTACTTC
CASSQTGDEQYF
>TRBV5-1|TRBJ1-2|14|NA|TRBD1
TGCGCCAGCAGCTCAACAGGGGGCGACTATGGCTACACCTTC
CASSSTGGDYGYTF
>TRBV19|TRBJ2-5|14|NA|TRBD2
TGTGCCAGTAGTAAAGCGGGGGGGGAAGAGACCCAGTACTTC
CASSKAGGEETQYF
>TRBV7-9|TRBJ1-4|14|NA|TRBD1
TGTTCCAGCAGCTCGACAGGGGTAGGGGAAAAACTGTTTTTT
CSSSSTGVGEKLFF
>TRBV28|TRBJ1-1|15|NA|TRBD1
TGTGCCAGCAGTTTTTCGGGACAGGGGAACACTGAAGCTTTATTT
CASSFSGQGNTEALF
>TRBV5-6|TRBJ1-6|16|NA|TRBD1
TGTGCCAGCAGCCTGAGTGGCGGGACAGGGTCTTCACCCCTCCACTTT
CASSLSGGTGSSPLHF
>TRBV9|TRBJ1-4|15|NA|TRBD1
TGTGCCAGCAGCGCCCGACAGGGAACAGATGAAAAACTGTTTTTT
CASSARQGTDEKLFF
>TRBV10-3|TRBJ2-1|14|NA|TRBD1
TGTGCCATCAGGGGGGACAGGGGGAATGGTGAGCAGTTCTTC
CAIRGDRGNGEQFF
>TRBV19|TRBJ1-2|14|NA|NA
TGTGCCAGTAGTGAGGGCAGCACTAACTATGGCTACACCTTC
CASSEGSTNYGYTF
>TRBV7-9|TRBJ2-7|14|NA|TRBD1
TGTTCCAGCACCCCAGGGACAGGCTCCTACGAGCAGTACTTC
CSSTPGTGSYEQYF
>TRBV5-1|TRBJ1-4|14|few|TRBD1
TGCGCCAGCAGCTTGGGACAGGGGGATGAAAAACTGTTTTTT
CASSLGQGDEKLFF
>TRBV5-4|TRBJ2-2|14|NA|TRBD2
TGTGCCAGCAGCTTTCGCGGGGGGAGCGGGGAGCTGTTTTTT
CASSFRGGSGELFF
>TRBV5-1|TRBJ2-2|15|NA|TRBD2
TGCGCCAGCAGCTTGGCGGCTAGCGGGGCCGGGGAGCTGTTTTTT
CASSLAASGAGELFF
>TRBV6-5|TRBJ1-1|14|NA|TRBD1
TGTGCCAGCAGTTCCACAGGGGGTCACACTGAAGCTTTCTTT
CASSSTGGHTEAFF
>TRBV5-1|TRBJ2-3|13|NA|NA
TGCGCCAGCAGCTTCACGGGCACAGATACGCAGTATTTT
CASSFTGTDTQYF
>TRBV2|TRBJ1-6|18|once|NA
TGTGCCAGCACAGTCGCCCCCCCCGGGGGTATGAATCATTCACCCCTCCACTTT
CASTVAPPGGMNHSPLHF
>TRBV27|TRBJ2-3|15|NA|TRBD2
TGTGCCAGCAGCCTCTATAGCGGGGGCACAGATACGCAGTATTTT
CASSLYSGGTDTQYF
>TRBV6-5|TRBJ1-3|14|NA|TRBD1
TGTGCCAGCAGACGGACAGGGTTTGGAAACACCATATATTTT
CASRRTGFGNTIYF
>TRBV4-1|TRBJ1-1|16|NA|TRBD1
TGCGCCAGCAGCCAATACGGACAGGCAGGGAACACTGAAGCTTTCTTT
CASSQYGQAGNTEAFF
>TRBV11-3|TRBJ2-3|15|once|NA
TGTGCCAGCAGCTTAGGGCGGGGGCAAGGGGATACGCAGTATTTT
CASSLGRGQGDTQYF